The 12 T cell receptor beta chains presented below share a single source sample, sequenced in a study of T cell responses to AZD1222 COVID-19 vaccine. Clones were read by immunoSEQ multiplex PCR, and TCRdb kept only the in-frame ones, dropping some. There are roughly 55,000 clones in the sample; more than 70% occur only once, and just under 2% lies in the top ten. The sequencing used peripheral blood, collected on day 0 of AZD1222 vaccination. The receptor source for this set is an adult in good health.

The chain employs TRBV3-1 (or the pseudogene TRBV3-2) and TRBJ2-7; D gene unclear. This CDR3 region has 13 residues. Trimming removed 3 bases at V and 0 bases at J, with 6 bases between. Per the germline V gene, CDR1 is LGHDT and CDR2 is YNNKEL (reference sequence). CDR3 coding DNA: TGTGCCAGCAGCCAGAGGCTCTCCTACGAGCAGTACTTC. Residues: CASSQRLSYEQYF.

A few counts support this clone. The V call is TRBV10-2, the J call TRBJ2-7; D is unresolved. V was clipped by 3 bases and J by 5 bases, with 5 bases between them. The length of the CDR3 is 11 residues. Germline V CDR1 and CDR2: WSHSY, SAAADI. The CDR3 nucleotides are TGCGCCAGCAGTGAAGGCCACGAGCAGTACTTC. This sequence encodes CASSEGHEQYF.

The J gene is TRBJ2-7, the V gene TRBV23-1; D unclear. TRBV23-1 has ORF status, its function being uncertain. The CDR3 length is 14 residues. Trimming pared 4 bases from V and 0 bases from J, leaving 10 bases between. CDR3 residues: CASSLRADSYEQYF. As DNA, the CDR3 is TGCGCCAGCAGTCTACGGGCAGACTCCTACGAGCAGTACTTC.

The chain links TRBV24-1 to TRBJ1-6, with 8 bases identical to TRBD1. Germline CDR1 is KGHDR and CDR2 is SFDVKD. With 1 base clipped from V and 10 bases from J, the junction kept 14 bases outside the gene matches. The CDR3 runs 18 residues. CDR3 amino acids: CATSDFPGQGARGSPLHF. The CDR3 DNA follows: TGTGCCACCAGTGATTTCCCCGGCCAGGGGGCGCGGGGATCACCCCTCCACTTT.

This rearrangement joins TRBV4-1 to TRBJ1-1; 8 bases agree with TRBD1. The germline V gene has CDR1 MGHRA and CDR2 YSYEKL. After removal of 7 bases from V and 1 base from J, the junction contained 8 bases not matched to a gene. The CDR3 runs 15 residues. The CDR3 region is CASTSWTGTNTEAFF. CDR3 nucleotide sequence: TGCGCCAGCACTTCTTGGACAGGGACGAACACTGAAGCTTTCTTT.

The CDR3 here is CASSQEQVPNSPLHF. CDR3 DNA: TGCGCCAGCAGCCAGGAACAGGTCCCTAATTCACCCCTCCACTTT. The rearrangement links TRBV4-1 to TRBJ1-6; possibly TRBD1 for D (5 bases). This CDR3 is built from 15 residues. The V end was cut by 3 bases, the J end by 6 bases, with 12 bases between. CDR1 and CDR2 from the germline V gene are MGHRA and YSYEKL.

CDR3 coding DNA: TGCAGCGTTGACCCCGGGACAGGGGCCAGCTACGAGCAGTACTTC. It encodes CSVDPGTGASYEQYF. The V gene is TRBV29-1, the J gene TRBJ2-7; 10 bases are shared with TRBD1. Looked up from germline, CDR1 is SQVTM and CDR2 is ANQGSEA. Trimming took 3 bases from V and 3 from J; bases not matched to a gene: 8. The CDR3 is made up of 15 amino acids.

The CDR3 sequence: CAISEGLGRINEKLFF. The CDR3 region has the DNA TGTGCCATCAGTGAGGGTCTGGGACGCATTAATGAAAAACTGTTTTTT. The chain uses TRBV10-3 and TRBJ1-4; perhaps TRBD1 as D (5 bases). Trimming stripped 2 bases from V and 4 bases from J, with 14 bases between. The CDR3 extends over 16 amino acids. Germline V lookup: CDR1 ENHRY, CDR2 SYGVKD.

This clone has just one count. The CDR3 protein is CASSHQPGMDTEAFF. DNA of the CDR3: TGCGCCAGCAGTCATCAGCCGGGCATGGACACTGAAGCTTTCTTT. The rearrangement links TRBV23-1 to TRBJ1-1; no clear D gene. TRBV23-1 is classed as an ORF, of uncertain function. V was cut by 3 bases and J by 3 bases, with 14 bases left in between. CDR3 size: 15 residues.

This clone was recorded a few times. The J gene is TRBJ2-5, the V gene TRBV27, with 13 bases aligning to TRBD2. Germline CDR1 reads MNHEY; CDR2 reads SMNVEV (reference sequence). Trimming at V came to 6 bases and at J to 4 bases, leaving 8 bases not matched to a gene. This CDR3 is built from 16 residues. CDR3 bases: TGTGCCAGCAGCTCCGGACTAGCGGGAGCTGGAGAGACCCAGTACTTC. Translation: CASSSGLAGAGETQYF.

The chain couples TRBV5-6 to TRBJ2-3, with a weak D call TRBD1 (5 bases). Germline V CDR1 and CDR2: SGHDT, YYEEEE. The CDR3 covers 13 residues. Trimming removed 1 base from V and 6 bases from J, with 9 bases in between. The CDR3 here is CASSLYSGDTQYF. The CDR3 DNA follows: TGTGCCAGCAGCTTGTACTCAGGGGATACGCAGTATTTT.

CDR3 amino acids: CSVPTASETQYF. CDR3 nucleotides: TGCAGCGTCCCGACAGCATCAGAGACCCAGTACTTC. V usage is TRBV29-1 and J usage is TRBJ2-5, with D maybe TRBD1 (5 bases). Germline CDR1 reads SQVTM; CDR2 reads ANQGSEA. The CDR3 runs 12 residues. Trimming left V 6 bases short and J 4 bases short, with 12 bases between.